This T cell receptor (beta chain) appears in the sequencing data of a study of T cell repertoires in cytomegalovirus infection. TCRdb fed the reads into MiXCR, producing one record per CDR3 protein. Altogether some 700,000 distinct CDR3 sequences are present, roughly a third being singletons, with the ten largest covering roughly 2.8%. The CDR3 totals 14 residues. Between the trimmed V and J ends, which lost 5 bases and 5 bases, there was a span of 15 bases. Germline V lookup: CDR1 MNHEY, CDR2 SVGAGI. This chain uses TRBV6-5 with TRBJ1-2; D ambiguous. The receptor was isolated from a human donor in good health (CMV status not recorded). Some clones in this sample may be carry-over from other donors' samples. The sample comprised PBMCs. The CDR3 nucleotides are TGTGCCAGCAGTACCTCCGAGACGGCTTATGGCTACACCTTC. Residues: CASSTSETAYGYTF.